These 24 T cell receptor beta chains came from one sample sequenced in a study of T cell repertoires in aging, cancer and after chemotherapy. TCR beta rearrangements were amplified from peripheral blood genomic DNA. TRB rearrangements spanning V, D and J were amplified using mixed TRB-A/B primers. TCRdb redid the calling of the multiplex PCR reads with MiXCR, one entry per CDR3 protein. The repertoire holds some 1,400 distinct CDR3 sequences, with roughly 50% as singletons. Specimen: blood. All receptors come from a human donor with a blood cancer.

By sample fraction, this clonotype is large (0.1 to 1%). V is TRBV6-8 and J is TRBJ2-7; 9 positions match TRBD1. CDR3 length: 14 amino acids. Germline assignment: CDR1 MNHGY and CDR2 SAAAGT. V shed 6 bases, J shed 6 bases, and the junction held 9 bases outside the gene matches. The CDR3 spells CASRTDRGLSEQYF. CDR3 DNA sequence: TGTGCCAGCAGGACGGACAGGGGTTTAAGCGAGCAGTACTTC.

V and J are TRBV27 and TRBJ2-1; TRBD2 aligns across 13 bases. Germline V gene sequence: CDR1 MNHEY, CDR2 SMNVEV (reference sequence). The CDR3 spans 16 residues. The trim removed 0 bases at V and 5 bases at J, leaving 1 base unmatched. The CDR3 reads CASSLSGTSGDNEQFF. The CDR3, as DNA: TGTGCCAGCAGTTTATCTGGGACTAGCGGGGACAATGAGCAGTTCTTC.

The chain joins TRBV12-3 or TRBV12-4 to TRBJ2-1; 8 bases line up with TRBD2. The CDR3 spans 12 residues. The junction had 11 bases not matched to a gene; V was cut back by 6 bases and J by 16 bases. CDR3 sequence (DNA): TGTGCCAGCAGCCTACGGGAGGGCCTACCATTCTTC. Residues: CASSLREGLPFF.

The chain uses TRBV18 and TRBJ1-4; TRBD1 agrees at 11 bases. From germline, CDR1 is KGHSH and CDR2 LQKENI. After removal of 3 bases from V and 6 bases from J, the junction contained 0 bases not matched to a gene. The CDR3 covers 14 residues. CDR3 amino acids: CASSPGQGDEKLFF. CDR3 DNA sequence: TGTGCCAGCTCACCGGGACAGGGGGATGAAAAACTGTTTTTT.

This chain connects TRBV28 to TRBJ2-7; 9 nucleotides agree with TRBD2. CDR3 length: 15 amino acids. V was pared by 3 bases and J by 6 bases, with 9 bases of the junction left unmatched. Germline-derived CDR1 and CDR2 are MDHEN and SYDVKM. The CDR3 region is CASSFTAAGGSEQYF. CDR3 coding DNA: TGTGCCAGCAGTTTCACAGCGGCGGGGGGGAGCGAGCAGTACTTC.

The CDR3 reads CASSSTMTSGSYEQYF. The CDR3 coding sequence is TGCGCCAGCAGCAGTACTATGACTAGCGGGAGCTACGAGCAGTACTTC. V gene TRBV5-1 combines with J gene TRBJ2-7; 12 positions match TRBD2. The V gene's germline CDR1 is SGHRS and CDR2 YFSETQ. The V gene end was trimmed by 4 bases and the J gene end by 3 bases; junction bases not matched to a gene: 8. This CDR3 region has 16 residues.

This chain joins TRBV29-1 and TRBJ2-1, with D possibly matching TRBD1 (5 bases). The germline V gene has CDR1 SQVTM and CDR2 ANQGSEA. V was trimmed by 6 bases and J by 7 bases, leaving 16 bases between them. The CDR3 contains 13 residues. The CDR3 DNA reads TGCAGCGTGATATCAGGCGCAGGGAATGAGCAGTTCTTC. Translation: CSVISGAGNEQFF.

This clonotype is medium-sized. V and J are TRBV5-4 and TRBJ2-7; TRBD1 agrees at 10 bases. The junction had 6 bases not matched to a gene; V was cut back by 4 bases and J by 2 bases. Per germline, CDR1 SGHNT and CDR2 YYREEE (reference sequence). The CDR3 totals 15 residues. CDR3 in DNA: TGTGCCAGCAGCCACCGGGACAGGGGCACCTACGAGCAGTACTTC. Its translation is CASSHRDRGTYEQYF.

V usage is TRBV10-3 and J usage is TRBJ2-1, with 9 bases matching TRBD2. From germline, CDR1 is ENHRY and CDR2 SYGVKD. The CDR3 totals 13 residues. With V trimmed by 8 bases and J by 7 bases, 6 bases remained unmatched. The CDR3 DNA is TGTGCCATCTCGCGGGAGGGAGTTAATGAGCAGTTCTTC. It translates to CAISREGVNEQFF.

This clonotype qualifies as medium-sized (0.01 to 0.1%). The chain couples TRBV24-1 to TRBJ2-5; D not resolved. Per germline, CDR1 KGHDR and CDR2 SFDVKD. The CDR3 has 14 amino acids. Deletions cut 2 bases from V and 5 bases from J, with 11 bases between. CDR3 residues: CATSDSPHWETQYF. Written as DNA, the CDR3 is TGTGCCACCAGTGATTCCCCTCACTGGGAGACCCAGTACTTC.

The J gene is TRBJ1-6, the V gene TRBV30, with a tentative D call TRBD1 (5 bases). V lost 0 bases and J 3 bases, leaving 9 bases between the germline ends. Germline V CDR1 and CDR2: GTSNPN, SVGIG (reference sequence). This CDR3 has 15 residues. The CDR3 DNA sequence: TGTGCCTGGAGTGTACGGGGGGACTATAATTCACCCCTCCACTTT. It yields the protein CAWSVRGDYNSPLHF.

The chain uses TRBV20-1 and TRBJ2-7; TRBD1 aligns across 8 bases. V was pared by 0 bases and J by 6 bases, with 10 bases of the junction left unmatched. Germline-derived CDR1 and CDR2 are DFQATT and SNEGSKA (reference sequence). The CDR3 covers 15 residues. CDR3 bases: TGCAGTGCTAGAGAAGGAGCAGGGGGCCAGGGCGAGCAGTACTTC. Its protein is CSAREGAGGQGEQYF.

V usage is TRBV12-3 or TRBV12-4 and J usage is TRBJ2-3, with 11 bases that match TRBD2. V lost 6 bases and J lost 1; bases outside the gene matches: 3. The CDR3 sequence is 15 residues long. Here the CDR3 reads CASRLAGARTDTQYF. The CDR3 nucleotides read TGTGCCAGCAGACTAGCGGGAGCGCGCACAGATACGCAGTATTTT.

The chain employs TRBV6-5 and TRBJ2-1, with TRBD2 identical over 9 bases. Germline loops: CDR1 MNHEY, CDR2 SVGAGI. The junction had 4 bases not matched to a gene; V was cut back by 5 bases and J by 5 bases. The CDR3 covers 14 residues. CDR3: CASSVSSGDNEQFF. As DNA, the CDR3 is TGTGCCAGCAGTGTGTCTAGCGGGGACAATGAGCAGTTCTTC.

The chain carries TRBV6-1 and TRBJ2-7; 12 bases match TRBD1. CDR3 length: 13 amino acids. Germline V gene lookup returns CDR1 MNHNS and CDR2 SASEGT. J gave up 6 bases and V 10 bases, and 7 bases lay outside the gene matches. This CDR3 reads CAIKGTGGTEQYF. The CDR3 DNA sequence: TGTGCCATCAAGGGGACAGGGGGCACCGAGCAGTACTTC.

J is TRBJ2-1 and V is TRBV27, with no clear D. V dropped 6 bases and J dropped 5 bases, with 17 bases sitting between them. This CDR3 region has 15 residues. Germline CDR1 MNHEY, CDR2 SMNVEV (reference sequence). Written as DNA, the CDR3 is TGTGCCAGCAGGTCTGGATTAAACTGGGACAATGAGCAGTTCTTC. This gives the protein CASRSGLNWDNEQFF.

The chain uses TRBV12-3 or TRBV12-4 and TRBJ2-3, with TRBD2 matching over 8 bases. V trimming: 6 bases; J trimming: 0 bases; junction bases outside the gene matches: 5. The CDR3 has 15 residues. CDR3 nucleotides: TGTGCCAGCAGCGCCCGGGGGGGAAGCACAGATACGCAGTATTTT. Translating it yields CASSARGGSTDTQYF.

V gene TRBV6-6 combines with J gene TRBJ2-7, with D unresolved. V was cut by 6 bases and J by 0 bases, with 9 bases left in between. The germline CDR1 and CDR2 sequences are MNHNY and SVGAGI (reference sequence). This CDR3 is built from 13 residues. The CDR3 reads CASSPTYSYEQYF. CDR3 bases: TGTGCCAGCAGCCCGACGTACTCCTACGAGCAGTACTTC.

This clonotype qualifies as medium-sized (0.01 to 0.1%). DNA for the CDR3: TGTGCCAGCAGTTCCCCAGACAGGGGTGGTGTAGGGAACATTCAGTACTTC. Protein sequence: CASSSPDRGGVGNIQYF. The chain combines TRBV6-6 with TRBJ2-4; TRBD1 matches at 8 bases. The length of the CDR3 is 17 residues. V lost 4 bases, J lost 7 bases, and 15 bases stayed unmatched. Germline V CDR1 and CDR2: MNHNY, SVGAGI (reference sequence).

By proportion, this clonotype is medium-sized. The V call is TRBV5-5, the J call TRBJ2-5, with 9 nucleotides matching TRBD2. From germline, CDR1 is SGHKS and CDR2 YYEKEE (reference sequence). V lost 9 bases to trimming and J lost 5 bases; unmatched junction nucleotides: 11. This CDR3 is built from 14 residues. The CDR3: CATVPGLAGETQYF. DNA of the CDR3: TGTGCCACAGTACCGGGACTAGCTGGGGAGACCCAGTACTTC.

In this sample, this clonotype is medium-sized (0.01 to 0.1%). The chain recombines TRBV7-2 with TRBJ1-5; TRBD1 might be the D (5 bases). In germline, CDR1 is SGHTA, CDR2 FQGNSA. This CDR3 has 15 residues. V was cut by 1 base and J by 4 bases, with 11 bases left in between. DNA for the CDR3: TGTGCCAGCAGCTTAGGAGGGTGGGGGAATCAGCCCCAGCATTTT. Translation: CASSLGGWGNQPQHF.

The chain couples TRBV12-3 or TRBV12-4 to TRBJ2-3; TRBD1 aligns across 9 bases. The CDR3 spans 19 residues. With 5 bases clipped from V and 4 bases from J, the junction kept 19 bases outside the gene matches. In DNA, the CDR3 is TGTGCCAGCAGTCCCAGATTTGACCGGGGACAGGGTGGATCAGATACGCAGTATTTT. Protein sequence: CASSPRFDRGQGGSDTQYF.

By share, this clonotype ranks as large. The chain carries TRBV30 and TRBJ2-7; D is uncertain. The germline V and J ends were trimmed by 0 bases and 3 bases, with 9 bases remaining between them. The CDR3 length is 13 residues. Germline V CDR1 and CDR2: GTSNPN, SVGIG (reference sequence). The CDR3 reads CAWSVGHHYEQYF. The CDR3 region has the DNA TGTGCCTGGAGTGTAGGGCATCACTACGAGCAGTACTTC. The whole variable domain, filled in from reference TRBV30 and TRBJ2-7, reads SQTIHQWPATLVQPVGSPLSLECTVEGTSNPNLYWYRQAAGRGLQLLFYSVGIGQISSEVPQNLSASRPQDRQFILSSKKLLLSDSGFYLCAWSVGHHYEQYFGPGTRLTVT.

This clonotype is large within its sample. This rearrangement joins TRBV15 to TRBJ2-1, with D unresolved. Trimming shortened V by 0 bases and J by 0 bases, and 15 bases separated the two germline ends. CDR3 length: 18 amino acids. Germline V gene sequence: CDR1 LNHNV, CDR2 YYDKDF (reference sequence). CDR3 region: CATSRDWVTSGSYNEQFF. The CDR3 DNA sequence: TGTGCCACCAGCAGAGATTGGGTCACGAGTGGCTCCTACAATGAGCAGTTCTTC.